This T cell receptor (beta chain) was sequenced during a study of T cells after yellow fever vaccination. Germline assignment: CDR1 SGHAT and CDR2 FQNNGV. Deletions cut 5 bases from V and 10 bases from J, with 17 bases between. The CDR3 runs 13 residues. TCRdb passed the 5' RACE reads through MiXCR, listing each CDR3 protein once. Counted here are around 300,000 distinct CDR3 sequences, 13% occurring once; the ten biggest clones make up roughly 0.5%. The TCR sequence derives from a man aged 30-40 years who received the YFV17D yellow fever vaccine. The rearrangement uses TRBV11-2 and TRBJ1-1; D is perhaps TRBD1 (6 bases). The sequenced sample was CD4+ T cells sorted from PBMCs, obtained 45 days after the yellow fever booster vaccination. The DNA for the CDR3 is TGTGCCAGCAGCGTACAGGGAGTGGGGAGAGCTTTCTTT. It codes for CASSVQGVGRAFF.